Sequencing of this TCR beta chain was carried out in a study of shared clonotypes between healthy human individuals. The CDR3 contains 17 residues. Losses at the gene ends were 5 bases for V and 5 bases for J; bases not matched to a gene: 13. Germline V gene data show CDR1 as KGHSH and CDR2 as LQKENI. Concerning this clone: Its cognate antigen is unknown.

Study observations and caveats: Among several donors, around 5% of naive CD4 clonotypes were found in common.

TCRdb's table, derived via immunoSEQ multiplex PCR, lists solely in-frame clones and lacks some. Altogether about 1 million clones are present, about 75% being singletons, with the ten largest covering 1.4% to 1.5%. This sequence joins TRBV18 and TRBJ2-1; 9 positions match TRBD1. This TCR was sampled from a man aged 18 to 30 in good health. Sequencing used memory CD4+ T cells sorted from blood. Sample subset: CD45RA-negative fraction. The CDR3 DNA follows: TGTGCCAGCTCAGTCTCCACAGGGGGCCTGTGGGACAATGAGCAGTTCTTC. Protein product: CASSVSTGGLWDNEQFF.